This T cell receptor (beta chain) derives from a study of T cell changes during pregnancy in multiple sclerosis. Profiling relied on immunoSEQ multiplex PCR, and the TCRdb table lists in-frame clones only, not all of them. The table records over 25,000 clones, over 80% of them present only once. Germline lookup yields CDR1 LGHNA and CDR2 YNFKEQ. The CDR3 consists of 14 residues. Trimming stripped 0 bases from V and 10 bases from J, with 13 bases between. The sequencing used CD8+ T cells from peripheral blood mononuclear cells, collected before pregnancy. This clonotype originated in a female donor with multiple sclerosis, enrolled in a pregnancy study. The rearrangement uses TRBV4-2 and TRBJ2-1, with TRBD2 as a possible D gene (5 bases). The CDR3 DNA reads as TGTGCCAGCAGCCAAGATCTAGGAGGTTACGAGCAGTTCTTC. The encoded protein is CASSQDLGGYEQFF.